The T cell receptor beta chain described here comes from a study of T cell responses to AZD1222 COVID-19 vaccine. Broader study findings: Of the AZD1222 recipients, only five or six were seropositive at baseline. Among the donors, most were white British and more were female, and clonal diversity was possibly underestimated.

The data were produced by immunoSEQ multiplex PCR, yet TCRdb's version contains in-frame clones alone and is incomplete. The sample gives under 120,000 clones, about 85% of which show up once; 2.5% is in the top ten. Per the germline V gene, CDR1 is LGHNA and CDR2 is YSLEER. This CDR3 has 17 amino acids. The V gene lost 0 bases and the J gene lost 2 bases, with 11 bases spanning the gap. Concerning this clone itself: The antigen is undetermined.

This TCR came from an adult who received the AZD1222 COVID-19 vaccine. Here the sequenced sample was peripheral blood, taken 28 days after the second AZD1222 dose. The chain recombines TRBV4-3 with TRBJ1-6; the D is unclear. The CDR3 bases are TGCGCCAGCAGCCAAGAAGTGATAACCCCCTATAATTCACCCCTCCACTTT. Translating gives CASSQEVITPYNSPLHF.